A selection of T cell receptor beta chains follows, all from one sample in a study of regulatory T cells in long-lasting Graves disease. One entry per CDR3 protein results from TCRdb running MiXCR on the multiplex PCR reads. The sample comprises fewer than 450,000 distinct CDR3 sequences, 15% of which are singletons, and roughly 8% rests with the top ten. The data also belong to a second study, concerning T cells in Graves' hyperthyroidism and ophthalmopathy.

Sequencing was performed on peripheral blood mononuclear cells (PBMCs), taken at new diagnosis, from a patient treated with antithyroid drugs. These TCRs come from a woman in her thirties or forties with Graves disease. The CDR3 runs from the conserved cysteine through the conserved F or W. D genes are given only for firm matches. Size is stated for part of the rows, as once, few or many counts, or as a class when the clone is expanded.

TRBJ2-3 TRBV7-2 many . CASSFSYTDTQYF TGTGCCAGCAGCTTCTCCTACACAGATACGCAGTATTTT
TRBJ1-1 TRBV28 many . CASSSYTETDLSAFF TGTGCCAGCAGCTCCTATACAGAAACCGATCTCTCAGCTTTCTTT
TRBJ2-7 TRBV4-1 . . CASSQSEAYEQYF TGCGCCAGCAGCCAGAGCGAGGCCTACGAGCAGTACTTC
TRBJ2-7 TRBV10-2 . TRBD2 CASSESLGSGNSYEQYF TGCGCCAGCAGTGAGTCGCTTGGTAGCGGGAACTCCTACGAGCAGTACTTC
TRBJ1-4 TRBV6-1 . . CASRRTTGEKLFF TGTGCCAGCAGGAGGACAACCGGTGAAAAACTGTTTTTT
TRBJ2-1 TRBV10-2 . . CASTEARTYNEQFF TGCGCCAGCACCGAGGCGCGGACCTACAATGAGCAGTTCTTC
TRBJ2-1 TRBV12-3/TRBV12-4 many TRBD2 CASSLSGGLAGYNEQFF TGTGCCAGCAGTTTAAGCGGGGGACTAGCGGGGTACAATGAGCAGTTCTTC
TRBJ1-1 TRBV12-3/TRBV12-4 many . CASSLATWGAAFF TGTGCCAGCAGTTTAGCTACATGGGGCGCGGCTTTCTTT
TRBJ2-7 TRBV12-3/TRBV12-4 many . CASSFSGNEQYF TGTGCCAGCAGTTTTTCCGGGAACGAGCAGTACTTC
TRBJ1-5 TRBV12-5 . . CASGSFRDGPYSNQPQHF TGTGCTAGTGGTTCCTTCAGGGACGGACCCTATAGCAATCAGCCCCAGCATTTT
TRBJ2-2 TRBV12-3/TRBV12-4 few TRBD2 CASSRLASGGGELFF TGTGCCAGCAGTCGACTAGCGTCCGGGGGCGGGGAGCTGTTTTTT
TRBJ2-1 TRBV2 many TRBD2 CASSMKREGPPTDEQFF TGTGCCAGCAGTATGAAGCGGGAGGGGCCCCCCACCGATGAGCAGTTCTTC
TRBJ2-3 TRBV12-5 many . CASGFSLGADTQYF TGTGCTAGTGGTTTTAGTTTGGGGGCGGATACGCAGTATTTT
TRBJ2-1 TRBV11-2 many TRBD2 CASSLDEAGRAYNEQFF TGTGCCAGCAGCTTAGATGAGGCCGGGAGGGCCTACAATGAGCAGTTCTTC
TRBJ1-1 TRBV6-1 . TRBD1 CASRFNRGSNTEAFF TGTGCCAGCAGATTTAACAGGGGATCGAACACTGAAGCTTTCTTT
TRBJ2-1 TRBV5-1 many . CASSPEEFF TGCGCCAGCAGCCCAGAGGAGTTCTTC
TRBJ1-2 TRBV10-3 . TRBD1 CAIRPPGQGADGYTF TGTGCCATCAGGCCCCCCGGACAGGGCGCTGATGGCTACACCTTC
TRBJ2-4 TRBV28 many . CASSFRTLAKNIQYF TGTGCCAGCAGTTTCAGGACCTTAGCCAAAAACATTCAGTACTTC
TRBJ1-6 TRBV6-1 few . CASSEASGASPLRF TGTGCCAGCAGTGAAGCGTCCGGGGCTTCACCCCTCCGCTTT
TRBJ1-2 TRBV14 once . CASSDLRTSTLNYGYTF TGTGCCAGCAGCGATCTCCGAACTTCCACTCTTAACTATGGCTACACCTTC
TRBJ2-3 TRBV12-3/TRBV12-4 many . CASSPDPVGTQYF TGTGCCAGCAGTCCAGACCCCGTTGGTACGCAGTATTTT
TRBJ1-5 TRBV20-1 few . CSARMGRQPQHF TGCAGTGCTAGGATGGGGCGACAGCCCCAGCATTTT
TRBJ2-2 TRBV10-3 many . CAISESASSGELFF TGTGCCATCAGTGAGTCAGCGTCTTCCGGGGAGCTGTTTTTT
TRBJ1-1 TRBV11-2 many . CASSPYVGGAGRNTEAFF TGTGCCAGCAGCCCTTACGTCGGGGGCGCGGGGAGGAACACTGAAGCTTTCTTT
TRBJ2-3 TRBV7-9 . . CASSLGSDASTDTQYF TGTGCCAGCAGCTTAGGGAGCGACGCAAGCACAGATACGCAGTATTTT
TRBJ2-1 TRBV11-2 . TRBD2 CASSLALAGGPLFF TGTGCCAGCAGCTTAGCACTAGCGGGAGGGCCACTGTTCTTC
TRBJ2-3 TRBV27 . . CASSFGLFPTDTQYF TGTGCCAGCAGTTTCGGCCTCTTTCCCACAGATACGCAGTATTTT
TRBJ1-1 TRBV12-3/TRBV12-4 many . CASSPQQGPNTEAFF TGTGCCAGCAGTCCCCAGCAGGGGCCGAACACTGAAGCTTTCTTT
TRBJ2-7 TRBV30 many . CAWTTSYEQYF TGTGCCTGGACTACCTCCTACGAGCAGTACTTC
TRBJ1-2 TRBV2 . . CASRTQGRAGYTF TGTGCCAGCAGAACCCAGGGGCGGGCTGGCTACACCTTC
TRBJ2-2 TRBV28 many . CASSPIAGKTANTGELFF TGTGCCAGCAGTCCGATCGCGGGAAAAACGGCGAACACCGGGGAGCTGTTTTTT
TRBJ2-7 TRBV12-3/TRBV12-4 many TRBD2 CASSLGVAGAPSF TGTGCCAGCAGTTTGGGGGTAGCGGGAGCCCCCTCCTTC
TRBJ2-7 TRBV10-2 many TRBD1 CASSESGGTGDYEQYF TGCGCCAGCAGTGAGAGCGGCGGGACAGGGGACTACGAGCAGTACTTC
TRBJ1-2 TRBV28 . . CASSFLAGDNYGYTF TGTGCCAGCAGTTTCTTGGCAGGGGACAACTATGGCTACACCTTC
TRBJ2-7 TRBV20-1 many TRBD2 CSVGGKSGRPSYEQYF TGCAGTGTTGGGGGTAAAAGCGGGAGGCCGTCCTACGAGCAGTACTTC
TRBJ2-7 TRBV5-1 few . CASSLARRSGTYEQYF TGCGCCAGCAGCTTGGCCCGACGGTCCGGGACCTACGAGCAGTACTTC
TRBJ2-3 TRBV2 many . CASRSDPAGDTQYF TGTGCCAGCAGATCCGACCCGGCAGGAGATACGCAGTATTTT
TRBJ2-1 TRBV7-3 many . CASSLTGPNNEQFF TGTGCCAGCAGCTTAACAGGACCAAACAATGAGCAGTTCTTC
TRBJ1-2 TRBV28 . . CASSFLEGGREGYTF TGTGCCAGCAGTTTTTTGGAGGGGGGCAGGGAGGGCTACACCTTC